The text below deals with one TCR beta chain. This CDR3 has 16 residues. Per the germline V gene, CDR1 is LNHDA and CDR2 is SQIVND (reference sequence). The ends lost 5 bases at V and 5 bases at J; junction bases unmatched: 11. This sample is drawn from a study of blood T cell repertoires in COVID-19. Study background: T cells, B-cell-depleted T cells, or PBMCs provided the cDNA or gDNA that served as material.

How the authors handled the data: Estimated nucleated cell counts came from reference gene primer amplification. The method was immunoSEQ multiplex PCR; TCRdb's version includes in-frame clones alone and lacks a portion of them. Clone size and V and J calls were adopted from that table, with D and trimming inferred from the DNA. The sample lists 98,000 or so clones; around 84% were seen once. V is TRBV19 and J is TRBJ1-3, with 8 bases aligning to TRBD1. This sequence was found in an older woman in a cohort sampled during active or convalescent COVID-19. Sequenced: peripheral blood. Written as DNA, the CDR3 is TGTGCCAGTAGTTCTAACCCGGGGACAGGCAGAAACACCATATATTTT. Protein product: CASSSNPGTGRNTIYF.